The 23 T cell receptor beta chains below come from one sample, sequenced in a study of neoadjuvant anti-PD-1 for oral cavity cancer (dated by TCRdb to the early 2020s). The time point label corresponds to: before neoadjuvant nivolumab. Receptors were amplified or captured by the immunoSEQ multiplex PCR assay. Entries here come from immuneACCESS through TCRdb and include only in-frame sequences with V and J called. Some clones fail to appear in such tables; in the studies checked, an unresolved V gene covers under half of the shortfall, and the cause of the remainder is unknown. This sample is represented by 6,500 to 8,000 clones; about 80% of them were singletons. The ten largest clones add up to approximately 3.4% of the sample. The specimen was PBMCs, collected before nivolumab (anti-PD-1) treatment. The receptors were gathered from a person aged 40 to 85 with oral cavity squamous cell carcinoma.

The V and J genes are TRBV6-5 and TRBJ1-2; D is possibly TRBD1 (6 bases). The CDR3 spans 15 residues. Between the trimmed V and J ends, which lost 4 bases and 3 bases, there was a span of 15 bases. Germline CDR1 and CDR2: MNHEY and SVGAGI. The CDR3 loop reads CASSSRRTVHYGYTF. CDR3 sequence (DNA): TGTGCCAGCAGTTCCAGAAGGACAGTTCACTATGGCTACACCTTC.

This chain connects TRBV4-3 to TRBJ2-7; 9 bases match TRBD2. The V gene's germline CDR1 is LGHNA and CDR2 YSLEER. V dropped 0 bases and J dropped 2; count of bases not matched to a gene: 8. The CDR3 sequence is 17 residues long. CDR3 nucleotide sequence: TGCGCCAGCAGCCAAGATCGGGGACTAGCAGCAACCTACGAGCAGTACTTC. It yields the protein CASSQDRGLAATYEQYF.

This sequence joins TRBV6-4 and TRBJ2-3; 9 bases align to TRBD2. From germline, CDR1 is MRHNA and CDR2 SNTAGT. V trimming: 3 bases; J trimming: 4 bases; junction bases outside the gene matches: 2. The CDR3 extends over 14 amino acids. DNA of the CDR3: TGTGCCAGCAGTGAGCGGGGGGGCTCAGATACGCAGTATTTT. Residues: CASSERGGSDTQYF.

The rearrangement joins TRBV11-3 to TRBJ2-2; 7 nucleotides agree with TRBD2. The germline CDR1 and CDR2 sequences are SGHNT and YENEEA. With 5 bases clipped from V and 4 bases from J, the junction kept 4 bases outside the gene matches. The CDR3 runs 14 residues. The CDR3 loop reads CASSAGRRTGELFF. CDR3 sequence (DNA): TGTGCCAGCAGCGCCGGGAGGCGCACCGGGGAGCTGTTTTTT. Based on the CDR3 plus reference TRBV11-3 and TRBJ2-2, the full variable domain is EAGVVQSPRYKIIEKKQPVAFWCNPISGHNTLYWYLQNLGQGPELLIRYENEEAVDDSQLPKDRFSAERLKGVDSTLKIQPAELGDSAVYLCASSAGRRTGELFFGEGSRLTVL.

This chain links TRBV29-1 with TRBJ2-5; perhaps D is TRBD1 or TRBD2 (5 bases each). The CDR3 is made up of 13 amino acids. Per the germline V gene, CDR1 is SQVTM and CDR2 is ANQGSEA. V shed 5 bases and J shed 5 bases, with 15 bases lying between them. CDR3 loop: CSVNRGPGETQYF. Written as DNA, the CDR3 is TGCAGCGTTAACCGGGGACCCGGGGAGACCCAGTACTTC.

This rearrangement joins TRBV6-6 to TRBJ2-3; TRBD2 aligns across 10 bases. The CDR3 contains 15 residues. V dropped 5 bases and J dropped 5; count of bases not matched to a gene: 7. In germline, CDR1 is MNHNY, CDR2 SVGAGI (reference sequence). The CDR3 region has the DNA TGTGCCAGCAGTCCGAGCGGGGGGGCCGGAGATACGCAGTATTTT. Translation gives CASSPSGGAGDTQYF.

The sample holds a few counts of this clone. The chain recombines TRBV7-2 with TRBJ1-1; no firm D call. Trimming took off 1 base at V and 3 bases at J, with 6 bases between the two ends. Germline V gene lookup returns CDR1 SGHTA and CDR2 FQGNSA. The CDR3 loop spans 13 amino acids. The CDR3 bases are TGTGCCAGCAGCTTAGGGGTGTACACTGAAGCTTTCTTT. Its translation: CASSLGVYTEAFF.

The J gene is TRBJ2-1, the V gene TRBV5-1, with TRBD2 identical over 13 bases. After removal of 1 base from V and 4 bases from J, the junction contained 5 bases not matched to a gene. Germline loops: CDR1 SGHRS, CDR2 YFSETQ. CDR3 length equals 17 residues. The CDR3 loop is CASSLKLAGGPYNEQFF. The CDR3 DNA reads TGCGCCAGCAGCTTGAAACTAGCGGGGGGGCCATACAATGAGCAGTTCTTC.

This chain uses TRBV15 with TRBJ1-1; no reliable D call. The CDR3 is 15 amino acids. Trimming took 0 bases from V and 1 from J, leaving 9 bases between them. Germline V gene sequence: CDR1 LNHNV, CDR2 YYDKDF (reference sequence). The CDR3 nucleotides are TGTGCCACCAGCAGAGACCTATCCGCGAACACTGAAGCTTTCTTT. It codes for CATSRDLSANTEAFF.

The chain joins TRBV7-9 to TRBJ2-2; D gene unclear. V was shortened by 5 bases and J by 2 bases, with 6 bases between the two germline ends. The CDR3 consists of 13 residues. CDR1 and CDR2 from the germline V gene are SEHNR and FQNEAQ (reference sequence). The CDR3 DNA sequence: TGTGCCAGCAGCCCGGGTAACACCGGGGAGCTGTTTTTT. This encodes CASSPGNTGELFF.

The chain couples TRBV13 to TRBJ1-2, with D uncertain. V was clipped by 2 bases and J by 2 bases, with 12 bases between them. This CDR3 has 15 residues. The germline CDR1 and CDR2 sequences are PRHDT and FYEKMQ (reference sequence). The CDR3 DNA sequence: TGTGCCAGCAGCTTATTAGTGACTCCGAACTATGGCTACACCTTC. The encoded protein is CASSLLVTPNYGYTF.

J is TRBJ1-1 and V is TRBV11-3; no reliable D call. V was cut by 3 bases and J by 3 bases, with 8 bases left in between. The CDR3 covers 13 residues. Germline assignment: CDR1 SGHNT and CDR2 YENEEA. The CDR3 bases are TGTGCCAGCAGCTTGAATCAGTACACTGAAGCTTTCTTT. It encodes CASSLNQYTEAFF.

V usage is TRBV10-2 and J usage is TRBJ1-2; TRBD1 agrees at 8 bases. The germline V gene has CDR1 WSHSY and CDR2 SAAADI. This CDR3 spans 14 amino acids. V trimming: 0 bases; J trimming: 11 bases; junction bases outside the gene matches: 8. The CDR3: CASSESQGASTYTF. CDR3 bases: TGCGCCAGCAGTGAGTCTCAGGGGGCCTCTACGTACACCTTC.

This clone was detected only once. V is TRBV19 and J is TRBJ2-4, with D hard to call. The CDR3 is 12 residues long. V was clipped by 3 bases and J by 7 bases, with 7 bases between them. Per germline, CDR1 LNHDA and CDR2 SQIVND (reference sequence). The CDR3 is CASSMVGNIQYF. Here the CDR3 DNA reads TGTGCCAGTAGTATGGTGGGGAACATTCAGTACTTC.

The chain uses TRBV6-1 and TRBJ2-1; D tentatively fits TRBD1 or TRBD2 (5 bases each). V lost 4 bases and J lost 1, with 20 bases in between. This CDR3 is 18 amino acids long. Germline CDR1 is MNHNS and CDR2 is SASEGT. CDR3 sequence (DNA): TGTGCCAGCAGTGCGGACCGACCCGGGACGGTATCCTACAATGAGCAGTTCTTC. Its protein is CASSADRPGTVSYNEQFF.

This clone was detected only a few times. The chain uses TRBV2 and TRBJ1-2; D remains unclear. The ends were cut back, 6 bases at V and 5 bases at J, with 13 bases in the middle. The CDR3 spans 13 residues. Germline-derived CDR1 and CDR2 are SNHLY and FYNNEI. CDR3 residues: CASSGETVYGYTF. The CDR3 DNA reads TGTGCCAGCAGCGGGGAGACCGTATATGGCTACACCTTC.

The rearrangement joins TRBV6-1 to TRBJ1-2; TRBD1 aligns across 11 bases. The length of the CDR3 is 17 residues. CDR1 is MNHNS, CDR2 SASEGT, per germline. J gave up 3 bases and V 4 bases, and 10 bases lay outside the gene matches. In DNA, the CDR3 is TGTGCCAGCAGTGGCTCGCCTGGACAGGGGGCCCACTATGGCTACACCTTC. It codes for CASSGSPGQGAHYGYTF.

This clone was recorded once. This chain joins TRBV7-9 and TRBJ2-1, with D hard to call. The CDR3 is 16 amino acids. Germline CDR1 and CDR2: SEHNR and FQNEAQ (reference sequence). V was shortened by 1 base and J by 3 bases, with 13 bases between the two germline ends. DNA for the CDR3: TGTGCCAGCAGCTTAGAGCGCGGTTACCGCTACAATGAGCAGTTCTTC. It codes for CASSLERGYRYNEQFF.

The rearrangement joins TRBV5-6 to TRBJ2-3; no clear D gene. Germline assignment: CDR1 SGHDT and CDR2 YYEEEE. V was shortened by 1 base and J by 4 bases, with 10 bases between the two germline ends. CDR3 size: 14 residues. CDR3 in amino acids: CASSLPQAPDTQYF. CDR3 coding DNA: TGTGCCAGCAGCTTGCCCCAGGCCCCAGATACGCAGTATTTT. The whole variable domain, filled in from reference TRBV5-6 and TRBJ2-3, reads DAGVTQSPTHLIKTRGQQVTLRCSPKSGHDTVSWYQQALGQGPQFIFQYYEEEERQRGNFPDRFSGHQFPNYSSELNVNALLLGDSALYLCASSLPQAPDTQYFGPGTRLTVL.

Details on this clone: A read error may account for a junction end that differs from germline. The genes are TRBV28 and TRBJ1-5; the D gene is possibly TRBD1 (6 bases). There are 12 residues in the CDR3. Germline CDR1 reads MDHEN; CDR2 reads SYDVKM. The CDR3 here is CASSSPTGRGNF. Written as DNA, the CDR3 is TGTGCCAGCAGTTCCCCGACAGGTAGGGGTAATTTT.

CDR3 amino acids: CASSLRQHSGANVLTF. The CDR3 region has the DNA TGTGCCAGCAGCCTTAGACAGCACTCTGGGGCCAACGTCCTGACTTTC. This chain links TRBV7-2 with TRBJ2-6; D might be TRBD1 (5 bases). Germline V gene data show CDR1 as SGHTA and CDR2 as FQGNSA. V gave up 5 bases and J gave up 0 bases, with 11 bases separating them. The CDR3 has 16 residues.

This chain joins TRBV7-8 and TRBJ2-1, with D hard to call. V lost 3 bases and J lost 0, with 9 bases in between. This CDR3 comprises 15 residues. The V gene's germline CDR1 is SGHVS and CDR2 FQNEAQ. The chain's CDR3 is CASSFLSGSYNEQFF. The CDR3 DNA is TGTGCCAGCAGCTTTCTGTCTGGCTCCTACAATGAGCAGTTCTTC.

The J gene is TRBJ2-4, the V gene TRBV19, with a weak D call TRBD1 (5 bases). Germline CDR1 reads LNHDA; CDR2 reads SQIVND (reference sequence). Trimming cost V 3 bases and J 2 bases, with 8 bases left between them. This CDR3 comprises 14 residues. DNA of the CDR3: TGTGCCAGTAGTATCGCAGGGACCAAAAACATTCAGTACTTC. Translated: CASSIAGTKNIQYF.